This T cell receptor beta chain was profiled in a study of control samples from healthy donors and cancer patients. TCRdb's table, derived via immunoSEQ multiplex PCR, lists solely in-frame clones and lacks some. The data contain about 59,000 clones, roughly 90% of them singletons. The CDR3 contains 13 residues. Germline CDR1 is SGHVS and CDR2 is FQNEAQ. V lost 0 bases, J lost 5 bases, and 6 bases lay in between. This sequence originates from a middle-aged man with colorectal cancer. Sequencing used PBMCs. J is TRBJ2-3 and V is TRBV7-8; no definite D call. The CDR3 is CASSLASGDTQYF. In DNA form, the CDR3 reads TGTGCCAGCAGCTTAGCTTCGGGAGATACGCAGTATTTT.